Listed below are T cell receptor beta chains from one sample, sequenced in a study of shared clonotypes between healthy human individuals. Sequencing was performed with immunoSEQ multiplex PCR; in TCRdb, only in-frame clones are kept and a portion is missing. This table holds some 470,000 clones, less than 80% found once. What was sequenced was PBMCs. Receptors originate from a woman aged 35 to 49 in good health. Some clones in this sample may be carry-over from other donors' samples. Both conserved end residues are part of each CDR3. D genes are given only for firm matches. Expanded clones get a size class; other rows say once, few or many, or leave the size out.

>TRBJ1-1|-|TRBV4-1|TRBD1
TGCGCCAGCAGCCAAATGGGACAGGGTGAGACTGAAGCTTTCTTT
CASSQMGQGETEAFF
>TRBJ2-3|-|TRBV28|TRBD1
TGTGCCAGCAGTTTTGGGACAGGGGGAACAGATACGCAGTATTTT
CASSFGTGGTDTQYF
>TRBJ2-2|-|TRBV18|TRBD2
TGTGCCAGCTCACCCACTAGCGGGAGCACCGGGGAGCTGTTTTTT
CASSPTSGSTGELFF
>TRBJ2-7|-|TRBV7-8|-
TGTGCCAGCAGCGCCGGGGTTAGCCCCTACGAGCAGTACTTC
CASSAGVSPYEQYF
>TRBJ2-1|-|TRBV10-3|TRBD1
TGTGCCATCAGTGGGACAGGGTCGTACAATGAGCAGTTCTTC
CAISGTGSYNEQFF
>TRBJ2-3|-|TRBV5-1|-
TGCGCCAGCAGCTTGTCCTCACACTACACAGATACGCAGTATTTT
CASSLSSHYTDTQYF
>TRBJ2-7|-|TRBV11-2|TRBD1
TGTGCCAGCAGCTTAGGGGGACAGGGACTCTACGAGCAGTACTTC
CASSLGGQGLYEQYF
>TRBJ2-5|-|TRBV28|TRBD2
TGTGCCAGCAGAAGGACTAGCCGATCGCAAGAGACCCAGTACTTC
CASRRTSRSQETQYF
>TRBJ1-2|-|TRBV18|TRBD1
TGTGCCAGCTCACCGCAACCGGGACAGAGACTTCGCAGCTACACCTTC
CASSPQPGQRLRSYTF
>TRBJ1-4|-|TRBV27|-
TGTGCCAGCAGTTTATCGGGACCGTACCATGGGGCTAATGAAAAACTGTTTTTT
CASSLSGPYHGANEKLFF
>TRBJ2-2|-|TRBV5-1|-
TGCGCCAGCTCTGATTCGGACACCGGGGAGCTGTTTTTT
CASSDSDTGELFF
>TRBJ2-3|-|TRBV11-3|-
TGTGCCAGCAGCTTAGGGGCGAGCACAGATACGCAGTATTTT
CASSLGASTDTQYF
>TRBJ2-7|-|TRBV10-3|-
TGTGCCATCAGAACCACAGGGATGAACGAGCAGTACTTC
CAIRTTGMNEQYF
>TRBJ1-2|-|TRBV7-2|-
TGTGCCGGCAGCTTAAGTCGGACTAACTATGGCTACACCTTC
CAGSLSRTNYGYTF
>TRBJ2-5|-|TRBV10-2|TRBD2
TGCGCCAGCAGTGCCCTAGCGGGGGGAGAGACTCAGTACTTC
CASSALAGGETQYF
>TRBJ1-4|-|TRBV10-3|TRBD1
TGTGCCATCGGAGGACAGGGACTAGGTGCAACTAATGAAAAACTGTTTTTT
CAIGGQGLGATNEKLFF
>TRBJ2-3|-|TRBV27|-
TGTGCCAGCAGTCCCCGTGGTAGCGGTAGCACAGATACGCAGTATTTT
CASSPRGSGSTDTQYF
>TRBJ1-1|once|TRBV5-4|-
TGTGCCAGCAGCTTAGGCCGACACATGAACACTGAAGCTTTCTTT
CASSLGRHMNTEAFF
>TRBJ2-7|-|TRBV4-3|-
TGCGCCAGCAGCCATGATTACCCGATGGGGTTTGAGTACTTC
CASSHDYPMGFEYF
>TRBJ2-5|once|TRBV19|TRBD2
TGTGCCAGTAGTAACTCTCCGGGAGGGATAGAGACCCAGTACTTC
CASSNSPGGIETQYF
>TRBJ2-2|-|TRBV21-1|-
TGTGCCAGCAGGGGATCCCAGGACAGGGGGACCACCGGGGAGCTGTTTTTT
CASRGSQDRGTTGELFF
>TRBJ1-1|many|TRBV4-3|-
TGCGCCAGCAGCCAAGATCTCGGAGGGGGTGGGACTGAAGCTTTCTTT
CASSQDLGGGGTEAFF
>TRBJ1-2|-|TRBV28|-
TGTGCCAGCAGTTTACACCCCCCCGGGAACTATGGCTACACCTTC
CASSLHPPGNYGYTF
>TRBJ1-2|-|TRBV30|-
TGCGCCTGGAGTGTGTTTCTTGTAGGGGGCTATGGCTACACCTTC
CAWSVFLVGGYGYTF
>TRBJ2-3|-|TRBV9|TRBD2
TGTGCCAGCAGCTTCTCTAGCGGGACCACAGATACGCAGTATTTT
CASSFSSGTTDTQYF
>TRBJ2-4|-|TRBV7-2|TRBD2
TGTGCCAGCAGCTTGGTAGCGGGGGACATTCAGTACTTC
CASSLVAGDIQYF
>TRBJ1-2|-|TRBV4-3|TRBD1
TGCGCCAGCAGCCGACAGGGAGGCTATGGCTACACCTTC
CASSRQGGYGYTF
>TRBJ2-2|-|TRBV7-3|-
TGTGCCAGCAGCTCCACCCGTCGGGAGCTGTTTTTT
CASSSTRRELFF
>TRBJ2-1|-|TRBV15|-
TGTGCCACCAGCAGAGATAGGTTAGAGATCTCGGGGCTAGGGCCGAGTGAGCAGTTCTTC
CATSRDRLEISGLGPSEQFF
>TRBJ2-3|few|TRBV29-1|-
TGCAGCGTTCCCTTGGGGCGGGGGCCAACAGATACGCAGTATTTT
CSVPLGRGPTDTQYF
>TRBJ2-5|few|TRBV2|-
TGTGCCAGCAGTGAAGCGGGGCGTGGTAAAATCCAAGAGACCCAGTACTTC
CASSEAGRGKIQETQYF
>TRBJ2-1|many|TRBV19|-
TGTGCCAGTACCTCGCTCCCGAGACAGAGGGGCTACTACTACAATGAGCAGTTCTTC
CASTSLPRQRGYYYNEQFF
>TRBJ2-2|-|TRBV5-1|-
TGCGCCAGCAGCTTGGTCGTCACCGGGGAGCTGTTTTTT
CASSLVVTGELFF
>TRBJ2-1|few|TRBV25-1|TRBD1
TGTGCCAGCAGTAAACAGGGACAGGGATCGAATGAGCAGTTCTTC
CASSKQGQGSNEQFF
>TRBJ2-2|once|TRBV18|-
TGTGCCAGCTCACCAGGAGCGAACACCGGGGAGCTGTTTTTT
CASSPGANTGELFF
>TRBJ1-2|-|TRBV11-2|TRBD1
TGTGCCAGCGGGACAGGGATGGTTTACGGCTACACCTTC
CASGTGMVYGYTF
>TRBJ1-2|-|TRBV18|-
TGTGCCAGCTCACCACCGAGTACAGCTAACTATGGCTACACCTTC
CASSPPSTANYGYTF
>TRBJ1-1|-|TRBV29-1|-
TGCAGCGCCCCTTCCAATTCCTGGGAGGCTGAAGCTTTCTTT
CSAPSNSWEAEAFF
>TRBJ2-2|-|TRBV29-1|-
TGCAGCGGCAACAGGGGGGGGACCGGGGAGCTGTTTTTT
CSGNRGGTGELFF
>TRBJ1-1|once|TRBV11-1|-
TGTGCCAGCAGCTTAGAGGCCCGCGCGAAACGAAACACTGAAGCTTTCTTT
CASSLEARAKRNTEAFF
>TRBJ2-7|once|TRBV6-5|TRBD2
TGTGCCAGCAGTTACAATAGCGGGAGGCTACCTTACGAGCAGTACTTC
CASSYNSGRLPYEQYF
>TRBJ2-7|-|TRBV10-3|-
TGTGCCATCAGTGATTGGTGGAGCGGGCAAGGAAGACCCGGGGGTTACGAGCAGTACTTC
CAISDWWSGQGRPGGYEQYF
>TRBJ1-2|-|TRBV6-4|TRBD1
TGTGCCAGCAGTGACCAACCAGGGGGCGGCGGCTACACCTTC
CASSDQPGGGGYTF
>TRBJ2-7|-|TRBV2|-
TGTGCCAGCAGTGTAGACGACTACGAGCAGTACTTC
CASSVDDYEQYF
>TRBJ2-6|-|TRBV10-3|TRBD1
TGTGCCTCCTCCTCGACAGGGGGAGGGACTGGGGCCAACGTCCTGACTTTC
CASSSTGGGTGANVLTF
>TRBJ1-1|-|TRBV15|TRBD1
TGTGCCACCAGCAGAGGGACAGGGAGGATGAACATTGAAGCTTTCTTT
CATSRGTGRMNIEAFF
>TRBJ2-2|-|TRBV7-2|-
TGTGCCAGCAGACGCCGGGGTGCTAACACCGGGGAGCTGTTTTTT
CASRRRGANTGELFF
>TRBJ2-2|-|TRBV9|-
TGTGCCAGCAGCACCACAGGGCCCCGGTTAACCGGGGAGCTGTTTTTT
CASSTTGPRLTGELFF
>TRBJ1-5|-|TRBV2|-
TGTGCCAGCAGTGTTGGGGTTAGCGATCAGCCCCAGCATTTT
CASSVGVSDQPQHF
>TRBJ2-7|few|TRBV15|TRBD1
TGTGCCACCAGCAGAGATAATCAGGGGGCAGACGAGCAGTACTTC
CATSRDNQGADEQYF
>TRBJ2-1|-|TRBV25-1|-
TGTGCCAGCATCCCCCGGAGGAATGAGCAGTTCTTC
CASIPRRNEQFF
>TRBJ2-7|few|TRBV25-1|-
TGTGCCAGCAGTAACAGAGAATCCTACGAGCAGTACTTC
CASSNRESYEQYF
>TRBJ2-7|-|TRBV5-3|TRBD2
TGTGCCAGAAGCGCCGCTAGACTAGCGGGTACCTACGAGCAGTACTTC
CARSAARLAGTYEQYF
>TRBJ1-2|-|TRBV18|-
TGTGCCAGCTCACCCCCCAGGGGTTACTATGGCTACACCTTC
CASSPPRGYYGYTF